These 3 T cell receptor beta chains share one sample of origin, sequenced in a study of regulatory T cells (dated by TCRdb to 2017 to 2018). Study-wide conclusions, independent of this receptor: Conventional CD4+ T cells from CD3G-deficient patients were enriched for hydrophobic residues at CDR3 positions 6 and 7, suggesting more self-reactive specificities.

These receptors are not linked to any known antigen. Libraries were prepared through the immunoSEQ multiplex PCR assay. For the multiplex PCR, 52 forward TRBV primers and 13 reverse TRBJ primers were used, and amplification bias was corrected with both assay-based and computational methods. Sourced from immuneACCESS, this table was stored by TCRdb with only in-frame sequences that have V and J called. A share of the clones is absent; for the studies checked, an unresolved V gene accounts for under half, and the remainder has no known explanation. The sample table records 20,000 to 25,000 clones; 70% to 90% of these occur just once. The ten top clones hold approximately 1.3% of the sample. Sequencing input: conventional CD4+ T cells sorted from blood. Receptors originate from a child aged 5-17 years with CD3G deficiency.

V gene TRBV28 combines with J gene TRBJ1-1, with D uncertain. The CDR3 is 12 residues long. V lost 5 bases to trimming and J lost 1 base, with 5 bases between them. From germline, CDR1 is MDHEN and CDR2 SYDVKM. The CDR3 loop reads CASSVRNTEAFF. As DNA, the CDR3 is TGTGCCAGCAGTGTCCGGAACACTGAAGCTTTCTTT.

V is TRBV28 and J is TRBJ2-1; 8 bases are a match to TRBD2. The V and J ends lost 6 bases and 2 bases, in that order; junction bases with no gene match: 12. CDR3 length: 17 residues. Per the germline V gene, CDR1 is MDHEN and CDR2 is SYDVKM. This CDR3 is CASRPNLLAGPYNEQFF. CDR3 nucleotide sequence: TGTGCCAGCAGGCCTAACCTCCTAGCGGGCCCCTACAATGAGCAGTTCTTC. Full variable domain (rest looked up from reference TRBV28 and TRBJ2-1): DVKVTQSSRYLVKRTGEKVFLECVQDMDHENMFWYRQDPGLGLRLIYFSYDVKMKEKGDIPEGYSVSREKKERFSLILESASTNQTSMYLCASRPNLLAGPYNEQFFGPGTRLTVL.

The J gene is TRBJ2-1, the V gene TRBV5-1, with 9 bases matching TRBD2. The CDR3 consists of 15 residues. J gave up 3 bases and V 3 bases, and 4 bases lay outside the gene matches. Germline CDR1 and CDR2: SGHRS and YFSETQ. The CDR3 nucleotides are TGCGCCAGCAGCTCCCTAGCGGGAAGCTACAATGAGCAGTTCTTC. Translated: CASSSLAGSYNEQFF.